The rows below give T cell receptor beta chains drawn from one sample of a study of OX40 agonist ivuxolimab in advanced cancers. Clones were sequenced by immunoSEQ multiplex PCR, and TCRdb holds only the in-frame ones, with some missing. This sample yields about 93,000 clones, of which roughly 90% are seen a single time; around 2.5% belongs to the top ten. Here the sequenced sample was CD4+ or CD8+ T cells sorted from blood, taken in a trial of the OX40 agonist ivuxolimab. The receptors shown here come from an adult with an advanced solid tumor such as melanoma, head and neck, liver or kidney cancer. Each CDR3 is given with its conserved first and last residue. A D gene is named only where the DNA matches it firmly. Clone size is stated in some rows and not others, as once, few, many or a class when expanded.

length,V,size,J,D,DNA,CDR3
12,TRBV10-2,-,TRBJ1-2,-,TGCGCCAGCAGTTGGAGAGACTATGGCTACACCTTC,CASSWRDYGYTF
14,TRBV5-4,-,TRBJ2-1,-,TGTGCCAGCAGCTTGGATCCATCTTACAATGAGCAGTTCTTC,CASSLDPSYNEQFF
16,TRBV29-1,-,TRBJ2-1,-,TGCAGCGCTGAAGGAAGCGAGAGGAGCTCCTACAATGAGCAGTTCTTC,CSAEGSERSSYNEQFF
15,TRBV6-1,-,TRBJ1-5,-,TGTGCCAGCAGAGAACAGGGTTATAGCAATCAGCCCCAGCATTTT,CASREQGYSNQPQHF
14,TRBV7-3,-,TRBJ2-2,TRBD1,TGTGCCAGCAGCTTAGGACAGGGAACCGGGGAGCTGTTTTTT,CASSLGQGTGELFF
15,TRBV19,-,TRBJ2-1,-,TGTGCCAGTAGTATTCAGGCAGGGTCCTACAATGAGCAGTTCTTC,CASSIQAGSYNEQFF
14,TRBV5-1,-,TRBJ2-4,-,TGCGCCAGCAGTCCCGGGGTAGCCAAAAACATTCAGTACTTC,CASSPGVAKNIQYF
14,TRBV19,once,TRBJ2-5,-,TGTGCCAGTAGCGACGGGAGTCGCGGAGAGACCCAGTACTTC,CASSDGSRGETQYF
15,TRBV7-2,-,TRBJ2-2,-,TGTGCCAGCAGCTTAGAGCTCAGTTACACCGGGGAGCTGTTTTTT,CASSLELSYTGELFF
13,TRBV30,-,TRBJ1-5,-,TGTGCCTGGAGTGAACAGGATACTCAGCCCCAGCATTTT,CAWSEQDTQPQHF
15,TRBV27,-,TRBJ2-2,-,TGTGCCAGCAGTTTGTCGTCGGGGGTCATCGGGGAGCTGTTTTTT,CASSLSSGVIGELFF
15,TRBV5-1,-,TRBJ2-2,-,TGCGCCAGCAGCCTGATGGGGGCATGGACCGGGGAGCTGTTTTTT,CASSLMGAWTGELFF
16,TRBV19,once,TRBJ1-2,TRBD1,TGTGCCAGTAGTATAGACCGGGACAGAAAGTGGGAAGGCTACACCTTC,CASSIDRDRKWEGYTF
12,TRBV28,-,TRBJ2-7,-,TGTGCCAGCAGTTTACCCCGCTACGAGCAGTACTTC,CASSLPRYEQYF
13,TRBV7-2,-,TRBJ2-3,TRBD1,TGTGCCAGCAGCTCGGACAGGGTAGATACGCAGTATTTT,CASSSDRVDTQYF
17,TRBV28,-,TRBJ2-7,TRBD2,TGTGCCAGCAGCCAAGGGACTAGCGGGAGGTACTCCTACGAGCAGTACTTC,CASSQGTSGRYSYEQYF
14,TRBV6-5,once,TRBJ1-4,-,TGTGCCAGCAGTGCGGCCGGGACGTATGAAAAACTGTTTTTT,CASSAAGTYEKLFF
17,TRBV30,-,TRBJ2-1,TRBD2,TGTGCCTGGAGTGTGAAAATTGGGCGGGAGGGCCGGAGGGAGCAGTTCTTC,CAWSVKIGREGRREQFF
16,TRBV27,-,TRBJ2-3,TRBD2,TGTGCCAGCAGTACGCGACTAGCGGCCAACACAGATACGCAGTATTTT,CASSTRLAANTDTQYF
16,TRBV7-2,-,TRBJ2-5,TRBD2,TGTGCCAGCAGCTTATCAAGCGGGACCCGCCAAGAGACCCAGTACTTC,CASSLSSGTRQETQYF
15,TRBV11-2,-,TRBJ2-1,-,TGTGCCAGCAGCTTAGATAGGGTGGCTCCCCATGAGCAGTTCTTC,CASSLDRVAPHEQFF
15,TRBV2,once,TRBJ2-2,-,TGTGCCAGCAGTGCCGGCAGGGGAGGATCCGGGGAGCTGTTTTTT,CASSAGRGGSGELFF
16,TRBV18,-,TRBJ2-7,TRBD1,TGTGCCAGCTCACCACGGTACACAGGGGGCGCGGACGAGCAGTACTTC,CASSPRYTGGADEQYF
12,TRBV9,-,TRBJ2-3,-,TGTGCCAGCGGCGGTTTCACAGATACGCAGTATTTT,CASGGFTDTQYF
15,TRBV5-5,-,TRBJ1-4,-,TGTGCCAGCAGCGCCGCCGGGACAATAAGTGAAAAACTGTTTTTT,CASSAAGTISEKLFF
17,TRBV18,-,TRBJ2-5,TRBD2,TGTGCCAGCTCACCACCTGGGACTAGCCCTTACCAAGAGACCCAGTACTTC,CASSPPGTSPYQETQYF
12,TRBV12-5,-,TRBJ2-2,-,TGTGCTAGTGGTTTATACACCGGGGAGCTGTTTTTT,CASGLYTGELFF
14,TRBV27,-,TRBJ2-7,TRBD2,TGTGCCAGCGGAACTAGCGGACCATTTTACGAGCAGTACTTC,CASGTSGPFYEQYF
15,TRBV7-2,-,TRBJ2-7,-,TGTGCCAGCAGCCCCCTCGTAGGGGGATCCTACGAGCAGTACTTC,CASSPLVGGSYEQYF
16,TRBV9,-,TRBJ2-3,-,TGTGCCAGCAGCGTTCTGGACGGACCGAGCACAGATACGCAGTATTTT,CASSVLDGPSTDTQYF
13,TRBV30,-,TRBJ1-4,-,TGTGCCTGGACGGCGGCAACTAATGAAAAACTGTTTTTT,CAWTAATNEKLFF
17,TRBV28,-,TRBJ2-1,-,TGTGCCAGCAGCCGATCAGGGGCCTTACGCTCCTACAATGAGCAGTTCTTC,CASSRSGALRSYNEQFF
17,TRBV19,-,TRBJ1-5,-,TGTGCCAGTAGTGCGTCCGGGAAACGCACGGGGACTCAGCCCCAGCATTTT,CASSASGKRTGTQPQHF
15,TRBV6-5,-,TRBJ1-3,-,TGTGCCAGCAGGCGGGATTGGACGGCTGGAAACACCATATATTTT,CASRRDWTAGNTIYF
15,TRBV5-1,-,TRBJ2-7,-,TGCGCCAGCAGCTTGGAGGGGGAGACATACTACGAGCAGTACTTC,CASSLEGETYYEQYF
14,TRBV6-5,-,TRBJ2-7,-,TGTGCCAGCAGTTACTCGAACAGGCCCTACGAGCAGTACTTC,CASSYSNRPYEQYF
16,TRBV9,-,TRBJ2-7,TRBD2,TGTGCCAGCAGCCCCGGGACTAGCGGAGGGGCCCCCGAGCAGTACTTC,CASSPGTSGGAPEQYF
14,TRBV28,-,TRBJ1-5,-,TGTGCCAGCAGTTTAGGTTGGGGAAATCAGCCCCAGCATTTT,CASSLGWGNQPQHF
14,TRBV5-1,-,TRBJ2-4,TRBD1,TGCGCCAGCAGCGAAGGGACAGCCCTGAGGATTCAGTACTTC,CASSEGTALRIQYF
15,TRBV7-7,-,TRBJ2-5,TRBD2,TGTGCTAGCAGCTTGTCGACTAGCGGGCAGGAGACCCAGTACTTC,CASSLSTSGQETQYF
15,TRBV28,-,TRBJ2-7,TRBD1,TGTGCCAGCAGCAAAACCGGGACAGGGGGCTACGAGCAGTACTTC,CASSKTGTGGYEQYF
15,TRBV4-3,-,TRBJ1-2,TRBD1,TGCGCCAGCAGCCAAACCCCCGGGACAGTTTATGGCTACACCTTC,CASSQTPGTVYGYTF
15,TRBV5-4,-,TRBJ2-3,TRBD2,TGTGCCAGCAGCCCCGATAGGACTAGCGGGAATACGCAGTATTTT,CASSPDRTSGNTQYF
13,TRBV9,-,TRBJ1-3,-,TGTGCCAGCAGCACAGCCTCTGGAAACACCATATATTTT,CASSTASGNTIYF
14,TRBV30,-,TRBJ1-1,-,TGTGCCTGGGGTTCGGAACTCCTGAACACTGAAGCTTTCTTT,CAWGSELLNTEAFF
14,TRBV4-1,-,TRBJ2-1,-,TGCGCCAGCAGCCCCTTACCCGGATACAATGAGCAGTTCTTC,CASSPLPGYNEQFF
17,TRBV11-2,-,TRBJ2-1,-,TGTGCCAGCAGCAATCCCGGGAGGGGGCTCTCCTACAATGAGCAGTTCTTC,CASSNPGRGLSYNEQFF
14,TRBV28,-,TRBJ1-1,-,TGTGCCAGCAGGGATCACCAGGGGAACACTGAAGCTTTCTTT,CASRDHQGNTEAFF